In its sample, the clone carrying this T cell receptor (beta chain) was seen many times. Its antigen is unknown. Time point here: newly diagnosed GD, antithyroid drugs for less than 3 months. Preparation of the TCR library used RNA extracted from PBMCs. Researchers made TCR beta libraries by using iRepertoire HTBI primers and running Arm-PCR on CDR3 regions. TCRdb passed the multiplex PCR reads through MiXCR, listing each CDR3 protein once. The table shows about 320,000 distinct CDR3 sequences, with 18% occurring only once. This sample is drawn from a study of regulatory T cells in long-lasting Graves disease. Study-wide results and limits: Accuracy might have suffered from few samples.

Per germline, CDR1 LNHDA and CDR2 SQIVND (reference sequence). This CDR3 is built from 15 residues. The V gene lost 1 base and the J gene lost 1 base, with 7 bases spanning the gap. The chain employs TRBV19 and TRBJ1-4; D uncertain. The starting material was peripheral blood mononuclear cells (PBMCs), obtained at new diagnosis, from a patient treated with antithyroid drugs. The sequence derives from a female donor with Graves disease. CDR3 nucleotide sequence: TGTGCCAGTAGTATAGGTGGAGTAACTAATGAAAAACTGTTTTTT. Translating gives CASSIGGVTNEKLFF.